Listed below are T cell receptor beta chains from one sample, sequenced in a study of T cell responses to AZD1222 COVID-19 vaccine. Libraries were prepared by immunoSEQ multiplex PCR; TCRdb keeps only in-frame clonotypes and omits some of them. In the table there are tens of thousands of clones, approximately 85% of which are singletons. The sample consisted of peripheral blood, taken 28 days after the second AZD1222 dose. All receptors come from an adult who received the AZD1222 COVID-19 vaccine. Each CDR3 is given with its conserved first and last residue. The D gene is left open where the match is weak. The size of a clone is reported for some rows only, either as once, few or many, or as a class for expanded clones.

D	V	size	J	CDR3	DNA
TRBD1	TRBV5-6	-	TRBJ2-3	CASSLPGQPTDTQYF	TGTGCCAGCAGTCTACCGGGACAGCCGACAGATACGCAGTATTTT
-	TRBV5-6	-	TRBJ2-7	CASRADRSYEQYF	TGTGCCAGCAGGGCCGACAGGAGCTACGAGCAGTACTTC
-	TRBV24-1	-	TRBJ2-2	CATSDEVAGELFF	TGTGCCACCAGTGATGAAGTCGCCGGGGAGCTGTTTTTT
-	TRBV6-2/TRBV6-3	-	TRBJ1-1	CASSPAGTANTEAFF	TGTGCCAGCAGTCCCGCCGGGACGGCGAACACTGAAGCTTTCTTT
TRBD1	TRBV15	-	TRBJ1-5	CATSRGQFNQPQHF	TGTGCCACCAGCAGGGGACAGTTCAATCAGCCCCAGCATTTT
-	TRBV19	-	TRBJ1-5	CASSIEIEGKRQPQHF	TGTGCCAGTAGTATAGAGATTGAGGGGAAGAGACAGCCCCAGCATTTT
-	TRBV27	-	TRBJ2-7	CASSTRGLEQYF	TGTGCCAGCAGTACCCGGGGGCTCGAGCAGTACTTC
TRBD2	TRBV19	-	TRBJ2-1	CASSGLAGNNNEQFF	TGTGCCAGTAGTGGACTAGCGGGAAATAATAATGAGCAGTTCTTC
-	TRBV3-1/TRBV3-2	few	TRBJ1-2	CASSLGGWSYGYTF	TGTGCCAGCAGCCTGGGGGGTTGGTCCTATGGCTACACCTTC
TRBD2	TRBV5-6	-	TRBJ2-5	CASTESGRWETQYF	TGTGCCAGCACTGAGAGCGGGAGGTGGGAGACCCAGTACTTC
TRBD2	TRBV27	few	TRBJ2-1	CASSLNPGTSDHNEQFF	TGTGCCAGCAGTTTAAACCCCGGGACTAGCGACCACAATGAGCAGTTCTTC
-	TRBV6-5	few	TRBJ1-2	CASSYRGAGYTF	TGTGCCAGCAGCTACCGTGGCGCGGGCTACACCTTC
-	TRBV19	few	TRBJ1-6	CASSSQASYNSPLHF	TGTGCCAGTAGTAGTCAGGCCTCCTATAATTCACCCCTCCACTTT
-	TRBV30	-	TRBJ2-5	CAWSSRRGETQYF	TGTGCCTGGAGTTCAAGGAGGGGGGAGACCCAGTACTTC
TRBD1	TRBV4-3	-	TRBJ1-2	CASSPGETGNGYTF	TGCGCCAGCAGCCCCGGTGAGACAGGGAATGGCTACACCTTC
TRBD1	TRBV28	few	TRBJ2-7	CASSLGTGVISGQYF	TGTGCCAGCAGTTTGGGGACAGGGGTCATCTCGGGGCAGTACTTC
-	TRBV28	-	TRBJ1-6	CASSFWGESPLHF	TGTGCCAGCAGTTTCTGGGGAGAATCACCCCTCCACTTT
TRBD2	TRBV6-1	-	TRBJ2-1	CASSEILGLALYNEQFF	TGTGCCAGCAGTGAAATCTTGGGACTAGCCCTCTACAATGAGCAGTTCTTC
TRBD1	TRBV15	-	TRBJ2-6	CATSGGDRELSGANVLTF	TGTGCCACCAGCGGTGGGGACAGGGAACTCTCTGGGGCCAACGTCCTGACTTTC
-	TRBV5-1	-	TRBJ1-2	CASSSLQANYGYTF	TGCGCCAGCAGCAGTCTACAGGCAAACTATGGCTACACCTTC
-	TRBV2	-	TRBJ1-3	CASSGLRSGGGSGNTIYF	TGTGCCAGCAGTGGTTTAAGGTCTGGAGGGGGCTCTGGAAACACCATATATTTT
-	TRBV27	few	TRBJ1-6	CASSLTRQGIASSYNSPLHF	TGTGCCAGCAGTTTGACTCGGCAGGGGATCGCGAGCTCCTATAATTCACCCCTCCACTTT
-	TRBV27	-	TRBJ2-1	CASRLYSSYNEQFF	TGTGCCAGCAGATTATATAGCTCCTACAATGAGCAGTTCTTC
-	TRBV4-3	-	TRBJ2-3	CASSFQGTDTQYF	TGCGCCAGCAGCTTTCAGGGGACAGATACGCAGTATTTT
-	TRBV24-1	-	TRBJ1-1	CATSDSPRGGAFF	TGTGCCACCAGTGATTCCCCGAGAGGTGGGGCTTTCTTT
-	TRBV6-5	-	TRBJ2-7	CASRPRAAGSNEQYF	TGTGCCAGCAGGCCTCGAGCGGCGGGATCAAACGAGCAGTACTTC
TRBD1	TRBV29-1	few	TRBJ1-1	CSVPGTGQTEAFF	TGCAGCGTCCCCGGGACAGGGCAAACTGAAGCTTTCTTT
TRBD1	TRBV7-7	-	TRBJ1-1	CASSLAGTALGNTEAFF	TGTGCTAGCAGCTTAGCGGGGACAGCTCTCGGCAACACTGAAGCTTTCTTT
TRBD1	TRBV19	-	TRBJ1-2	CASSMGDRVRGYTF	TGTGCCAGTAGTATGGGTGACAGGGTCCGTGGCTACACCTTC
TRBD2	TRBV11-2	-	TRBJ2-1	CATEGGSSYNEQFF	TGTGCCACGGAGGGCGGGAGTTCCTACAATGAGCAGTTCTTC